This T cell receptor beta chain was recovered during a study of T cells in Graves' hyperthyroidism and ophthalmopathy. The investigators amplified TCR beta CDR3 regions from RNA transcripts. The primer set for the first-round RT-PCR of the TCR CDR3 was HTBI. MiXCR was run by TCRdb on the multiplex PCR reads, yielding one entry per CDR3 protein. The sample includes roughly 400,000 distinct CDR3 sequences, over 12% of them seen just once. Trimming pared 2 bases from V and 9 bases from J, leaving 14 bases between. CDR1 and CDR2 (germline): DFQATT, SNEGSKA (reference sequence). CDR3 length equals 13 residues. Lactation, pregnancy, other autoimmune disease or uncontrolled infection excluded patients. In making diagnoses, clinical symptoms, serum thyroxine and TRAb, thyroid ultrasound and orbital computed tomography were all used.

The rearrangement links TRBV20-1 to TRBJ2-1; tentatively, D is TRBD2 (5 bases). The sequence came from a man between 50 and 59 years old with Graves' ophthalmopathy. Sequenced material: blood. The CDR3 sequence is CSARRSSLGEQFF. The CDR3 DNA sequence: TGCAGTGCTAGAAGGTCTAGCCTGGGTGAGCAGTTCTTC.